A single sample is the source of the 14 T cell receptor beta chains below, sequenced in a study of blood T cell repertoires in COVID-19. Sequencing was performed with immunoSEQ multiplex PCR; in TCRdb, only in-frame clones are kept and a portion is missing. The top ten clones hold 0.72% of a sample with hundreds of thousands of clones, around 85% of them seen once. Sequenced material: peripheral blood. These receptors originate from a man aged 40-50 years with acute or convalescent COVID-19.

The sample holds one count of this clone. The chain uses TRBV7-2 and TRBJ2-7, with TRBD2 matching over 10 bases. The CDR3 consists of 17 residues. The ends lost 1 base at V and 9 bases at J; junction bases unmatched: 15. Germline V lookup: CDR1 SGHTA, CDR2 FQGNSA. The CDR3: CASSLEGAGGPPSGQYF. The DNA of the CDR3 is TGTGCCAGCAGCTTAGAGGGAGCGGGGGGGCCCCCATCCGGGCAGTACTTC.

The gene calls are TRBV25-1 and TRBJ2-1, with a weak D call TRBD1 (6 bases). Trimming cost V 3 bases and J 10 bases, with 16 bases left between them. Germline loops: CDR1 MGHDK, CDR2 SYGVNS. CDR3 size: 14 residues. CDR3 sequence (DNA): TGTGCCAGCAGTGAGGCCACAGGGTTAGGGGAGCAGTTCTTC. Its translation is CASSEATGLGEQFF.

The chain couples TRBV6-2 or TRBV6-3 to TRBJ1-1, with D possibly being TRBD1 (5 bases). V was cut by 2 bases and J by 4 bases, with 11 bases left in between. This CDR3 has 14 residues. Germline CDR1 MNHEY, CDR2 SVGEGT. The CDR3 reads CASSYRGESTEAFF. The CDR3 region has the DNA TGTGCCAGCAGTTACCGGGGGGAGAGCACTGAAGCTTTCTTT.

This clone was observed a single time. This chain connects TRBV14 to TRBJ2-5; weak D call: TRBD1 (6 bases). This CDR3 spans 14 amino acids. V was cut by 5 bases and J by 2 bases, with 12 bases left in between. Germline V gives CDR1 SGHDN, CDR2 FVKESK. CDR3 nucleotide sequence: TGTGCCAGCAGCTTGCACAGGGTTCAAGAGACCCAGTACTTC. The encoded protein is CASSLHRVQETQYF.

The rearrangement uses TRBV6-5 and TRBJ2-1; 8 nucleotides match TRBD1. In germline, CDR1 is MNHEY, CDR2 SVGAGI. The CDR3 contains 15 residues. V was pared by 6 bases and J by 3 bases, with 7 bases of the junction left unmatched. The CDR3 spells CASSRDRGSYNEQFF. The DNA of the CDR3 is TGTGCCAGCAGCCGAGACAGGGGAAGCTACAATGAGCAGTTCTTC.

The CDR3 protein is CATSRGTSPSGELFF. CDR3 DNA: TGTGCCACCAGCAGAGGGACTAGCCCCTCCGGGGAGCTGTTTTTT. V is TRBV15 and J is TRBJ2-2; 8 nucleotides line up with TRBD2. Trimming removed 1 base from V and 6 bases from J; junction bases left unmatched: 4. The germline V gene encodes CDR1 LNHNV and CDR2 YYDKDF (reference sequence). This CDR3 comprises 15 residues.

The gene calls are TRBV5-1 and TRBJ2-3; possibly TRBD1 for D (5 bases). CDR1 is SGHRS, CDR2 YFSETQ, per germline. CDR3 size: 14 residues. V was pared by 4 bases and J by 6 bases, with 15 bases between. The chain's CDR3 is CASSVYRPRDTQYF. CDR3 bases: TGCGCCAGCAGCGTATACAGGCCTCGGGATACGCAGTATTTT.

The chain recombines TRBV6-6 with TRBJ2-4; TRBD2 might be the D (6 bases). With 8 bases removed from V and 5 bases from J, the gap between germline ends came to 13 bases. CDR3 length: 13 residues. Germline values: CDR1 MNHNY, CDR2 SVGAGI (reference sequence). CDR3 loop: CASLLPGENIQYF. The DNA of the CDR3 is TGTGCCAGCCTCCTGCCGGGAGAAAACATTCAGTACTTC.

The chain is built from TRBV9 and TRBJ2-2, with D perhaps matching TRBD2 (6 bases). This CDR3 has 13 residues. The V end lost 4 bases, the J end lost 6 bases, and 10 bases lay between the germline ends. Germline CDR1 and CDR2: SGDLS and YYNGEE. The CDR3 loop is CASSLGGPGELFF. CDR3 nucleotide sequence: TGTGCCAGCAGCCTTGGAGGGCCCGGGGAGCTGTTTTTT.

This clone appeared a single time. The chain recombines TRBV29-1 with TRBJ2-1; 7 bases align to TRBD2. This CDR3 is built from 16 residues. The germline gives CDR1 SQVTM, CDR2 ANQGSEA. V lost 1 base and J lost 1; bases outside the gene matches: 7. As DNA, the CDR3 is TGCAGCGTTGAAGGTAGAGGGAGGGAGTCCTACAATGAGCAGTTCTTC. Amino acid sequence: CSVEGRGRESYNEQFF.

The V and J genes are TRBV4-2 and TRBJ2-1; D gene unclear. The CDR3 totals 11 residues. Germline values: CDR1 LGHNA, CDR2 YNFKEQ. V lost 4 bases and J 7 bases, leaving 5 bases between the germline ends. The CDR3 region is CASSLENEQFF. The CDR3 region has the DNA TGTGCCAGCAGCCTTGAGAATGAGCAGTTCTTC.

This chain uses TRBV7-9 with TRBJ2-5; TRBD2 matches at 8 bases. CDR1 is SEHNR, CDR2 FQNEAQ, per germline (reference sequence). V lost 1 base, J lost 2 bases, and 6 bases stayed unmatched. The CDR3 covers 16 residues. The CDR3: CASSLEAGGIQETQYF. DNA of the CDR3: TGTGCCAGCAGCTTAGAGGCGGGAGGTATTCAAGAGACCCAGTACTTC.

The rearrangement links TRBV2 to TRBJ2-1; 7 bases line up with TRBD1. V trimming: 6 bases; J trimming: 7 bases; junction bases outside the gene matches: 0. CDR1 and CDR2 from the germline V gene are SNHLY and FYNNEI. CDR3 length: 11 amino acids. Here the CDR3 reads CASSRGNEQFF. The CDR3 region has the DNA TGTGCCAGCAGCAGGGGGAATGAGCAGTTCTTC.

This clone was counted once. The chain recombines TRBV2 with TRBJ1-6; D might be TRBD1 (5 bases). The CDR3 length is 14 residues. Germline assignment: CDR1 SNHLY and CDR2 FYNNEI. V dropped 8 bases and J dropped 5 bases, with 13 bases sitting between them. DNA for the CDR3: TGTGCCAGCGCCGTCAGGGTAAATAATTCACCCCTCCACTTT. As protein: CASAVRVNNSPLHF.